This entry concerns a single T cell receptor beta chain. In germline, CDR1 is SGHDT, CDR2 YYEEEE. The length of the CDR3 is 15 residues. The J segment lost 8 bases and the V segment lost 4 bases, leaving 11 bases of the junction unmatched. RNA transcripts provided the source from which TCR beta CDR3 regions were amplified. HTBI primers were employed in a first-round RT-PCR of the TCR CDR3. One entry per CDR3 protein results from TCRdb running MiXCR on the multiplex PCR reads. The data contain 600,000 to 700,000 distinct CDR3 sequences, about 45% of them singletons. These data come from a study of T cells in Graves' hyperthyroidism and ophthalmopathy.

Sequencing used peripheral blood or thyroid tissue (not recorded which). This clonotype was obtained from an adult man with Graves' disease, either hyperthyroidism or ophthalmopathy (not recorded which). The gene calls are TRBV5-6 and TRBJ1-4; 7 bases match TRBD1. The CDR3 DNA reads TGTGCCAGCAGCAGTACAGGGGTTCTGAGAGAAAAACTGTTTTTT. Protein product: CASSSTGVLREKLFF.